This T cell receptor beta chain emerged from a study of response to subunit inactivated influenza vaccine. Regarding the study as a whole: The authors suggested that few new T cells are recruited per seasonal influenza vaccination.

Looked up from germline, CDR1 is SQVTM and CDR2 is ANQGSEA. This CDR3 comprises 13 residues. V lost 5 bases and J lost 3, with 13 bases in between. This clonotype was observed a few times. Its target is unknown. TCRdb ran MiXCR on the RT-PCR reads and lists one entry per CDR3 protein. The data hold about 520,000 distinct CDR3 sequences, with approximately 24% observed a single time. The genes are TRBV29-1 and TRBJ2-5; tentatively, D is TRBD2 (5 bases). The specimen was CD4+ T cells sorted from PBMCs, collected more than 4 days after vaccination. The source of this sequence is a middle-aged man who received an inactivated influenza vaccine. CDR3 DNA sequence: TGCAGCGTTTTTGAGTCGGGGAAAGAGACCCAGTACTTC. This encodes CSVFESGKETQYF.